This entry lists 18 T cell receptor beta chains sequenced from one sample in a study of early T cells in non-severe SARS-CoV-2 infection (dated by TCRdb to 2020 to 2022). The protocol used for the library was 5' RACE. Sequencing instrument: NextSeq 500. The raw public reads went through TCRdb reprocessing: fastp at Q25, MiXCR clone calling, in-frame beta chains kept. Each CDR3 protein gets just one entry, which takes the most common genes and DNA from the rows behind it. In all, the sample holds 65,000 to 75,000 distinct CDR3 sequences, and around 14% of those were seen once. The ten top clones hold 4% to 6% of the sample. The sequenced sample consisted of whole blood. The source of these receptors is an adult who was a healthcare worker with PCR-confirmed SARS-CoV-2 infection or an uninfected control (not recorded which).

This clonotype was counted a few times. The chain joins TRBV7-2 to TRBJ2-5; 7 bases match TRBD2. Trimming removed 5 bases from V and 1 base from J; junction bases left unmatched: 10. The CDR3 is 16 amino acids. The V gene's germline CDR1 is SGHTA and CDR2 FQGNSA. Here the CDR3 reads CASSLGDYPTQETQYF. CDR3 coding DNA: TGTGCCAGCAGCCTAGGGGACTATCCGACCCAAGAGACCCAGTACTTC. The full variable domain, in which reference TRBV7-2 and TRBJ2-5 provide the parts outside the CDR3, is GAGVSQSPSNKVTEKGKDVELRCDPISGHTALYWYRQSLGQGLEFLIYFQGNSAPDKSGLPSDRFSAERTGGSVSTLTIQRTQQEDSAVYLCASSLGDYPTQETQYFGPGTRLLVL.

This chain connects TRBV6-6 to TRBJ1-3; TRBD1 aligns across 9 bases. J was trimmed by 4 bases and V by 6 bases; bases with no gene match: 7. Germline CDR1 and CDR2: MNHNY and SVGAGI (reference sequence). CDR3 size: 15 residues. The CDR3 DNA follows: TGTGCCAGCAGCTTTGGACAGGGGAAAGGAAACACCATATATTTT. It yields the protein CASSFGQGKGNTIYF.

This clonotype was seen ten or more times. The chain is built from TRBV5-1 and TRBJ1-3, with D possibly matching TRBD1 (5 bases). CDR1 and CDR2 (germline): SGHRS, YFSETQ. The CDR3 loop spans 16 amino acids. V lost 4 bases and J 0 bases, leaving 14 bases between the germline ends. CDR3 region: CASSGGAFTSGNTIYF. The CDR3 DNA is TGCGCCAGCAGCGGTGGGGCCTTTACCTCTGGAAACACCATATATTTT.

Only a few counts were recorded for this clonotype. This chain uses TRBV7-2 with TRBJ2-7, with D unresolved. Trimming pared 8 bases from V and 4 bases from J, leaving 12 bases between. The CDR3 spans 12 residues. Per the germline V gene, CDR1 is SGHTA and CDR2 is FQGNSA. The DNA for the CDR3 is TGTGCCAGCGCAGCTTCGACTTACGAGCAGTACTTC. Protein product: CASAASTYEQYF. The full variable domain, completed using reference TRBV7-2 and TRBJ2-7, is GAGVSQSPSNKVTEKGKDVELRCDPISGHTALYWYRQSLGQGLEFLIYFQGNSAPDKSGLPSDRFSAERTGGSVSTLTIQRTQQEDSAVYLCASAASTYEQYFGPGTRLTVT.

As concerns this clonotype: A much more abundant neighbour one base away suggests this may be a read error. V gene TRBV11-2 combines with J gene TRBJ2-3; D uncertain. The CDR3 length is 13 residues. V shed 1 base and J shed 2 bases, with 4 bases lying between them. CDR1 is SGHAT and CDR2 is FQNNGV in the germline V gene. The CDR3 DNA sequence: TGTGCCAGCAGCTTAGCGTTCACAGATACGCAGTATTTT. Protein: CASSLAFTDTQYF.

This clonotype appeared many times. The chain carries TRBV19 and TRBJ2-1; D is perhaps TRBD2 (6 bases). Germline loops: CDR1 LNHDA, CDR2 SQIVND (reference sequence). The V and J ends lost 3 bases and 9 bases respectively, with 15 bases between them. This CDR3 comprises 14 residues. CDR3 in amino acids: CASSMGLARPEQFF. DNA for the CDR3: TGTGCCAGTAGTATGGGTCTAGCGAGGCCTGAGCAGTTCTTC.

This clonotype was found many times. This chain links TRBV20-1 with TRBJ2-3, with 9 bases that match TRBD1. The CDR3 runs 15 residues. The V gene's germline CDR1 is DFQATT and CDR2 SNEGSKA (reference sequence). V lost 5 bases to trimming and J lost 4 bases; unmatched junction nucleotides: 10. The CDR3 is CSAPDRGTSADTQYF. The CDR3 coding sequence is TGCAGTGCTCCGGACAGGGGAACGTCGGCAGATACGCAGTATTTT.

This clonotype was detected only a few times. The chain joins TRBV19 to TRBJ2-7; TRBD2 might be the D (6 bases). Germline lookup yields CDR1 LNHDA and CDR2 SQIVND (reference sequence). With 5 bases removed from V and 6 bases from J, the gap between germline ends came to 17 bases. This CDR3 region has 14 residues. The CDR3 spells CASSPRQLAREQYF. CDR3 DNA sequence: TGTGCCAGTAGTCCCCGACAACTAGCTCGCGAGCAGTACTTC. Variable domain in full (rest from reference TRBV19 and TRBJ2-7): DGGITQSPKYLFRKEGQNVTLSCEQNLNHDAMYWYRQDPGQGLRLIYYSQIVNDFQKGDIAEGYSVSREKKESFPLTVTSAQKNPTAFYLCASSPRQLAREQYFGPGTRLTVT.

This clonotype was counted a few times. J is TRBJ2-3 and V is TRBV27; perhaps TRBD1 as D (5 bases). The V and J ends lost 4 bases and 6 bases respectively, with 11 bases between them. CDR1 and CDR2 from the germline V gene are MNHEY and SMNVEV (reference sequence). The CDR3 has 13 residues. CDR3 in amino acids: CASSYIHRDTQYF. In nucleotides, the CDR3 is TGTGCCAGCAGTTACATCCACAGGGATACGCAGTATTTT.

In its sample, this clonotype was seen many times. The chain employs TRBV29-1 and TRBJ2-7; D is unclear. Between the trimmed V and J ends, which lost 6 bases and 0 bases, there was a span of 9 bases. The V gene's germline CDR1 is SQVTM and CDR2 ANQGSEA. This CDR3 has 12 residues. This chain's CDR3 is CSVQDTSYEQYF. The CDR3 nucleotides read TGCAGCGTACAAGACACCTCCTACGAGCAGTACTTC.

This clonotype was counted at least ten times. This chain links TRBV18 with TRBJ2-2; 8 bases fit TRBD1. This CDR3 spans 16 amino acids. The J segment lost 3 bases and the V segment lost 6 bases, leaving 9 bases of the junction unmatched. Germline V gene lookup returns CDR1 KGHSH and CDR2 LQKENI. The CDR3 coding sequence is TGTGCCAGCTCCCGAGGACAGGGCACGTACACCGGGGAGCTGTTTTTT. Translated, it gives CASSRGQGTYTGELFF.

This chain connects TRBV27 to TRBJ2-3, with 9 bases fitting TRBD2. V shed 5 bases and J 1 base; nucleotides not matched to a gene: 7. This CDR3 spans 16 amino acids. The germline gives CDR1 MNHEY, CDR2 SMNVEV (reference sequence). The CDR3 protein is CASSPSGKGGTDTQYF. Written as DNA, the CDR3 is TGTGCCAGCAGTCCTAGCGGGAAGGGGGGCACAGATACGCAGTATTTT.

This chain connects TRBV18 to TRBJ1-2; tentative D call: TRBD1 (6 bases). This CDR3 is built from 13 residues. Germline-derived CDR1 and CDR2 are KGHSH and LQKENI. With 5 bases removed from V and 8 bases from J, the gap between germline ends came to 15 bases. The CDR3 region is CASSGYRVEGYTF. The DNA for the CDR3 is TGTGCCAGCTCAGGATACAGGGTTGAGGGCTACACCTTC.

This clonotype was picked up a small number of times. The chain links TRBV6-6 to TRBJ1-6; D is unclear. CDR3 length equals 16 residues. Between the trimmed V and J ends, which lost 2 bases and 6 bases, there was a span of 14 bases. CDR1 is MNHNY, CDR2 SVGAGI, per germline (reference sequence). The CDR3 loop reads CASSYPGGLFNSPLHF. CDR3 DNA sequence: TGTGCCAGCAGTTACCCGGGAGGATTGTTTAATTCACCCCTCCACTTT.

This clonotype occurred many times. The V and J genes are TRBV6-2 or TRBV6-3 and TRBJ1-1; no firm D call. V was trimmed by 2 bases and J by 4 bases, leaving 11 bases between them. The CDR3 runs 14 residues. Germline V gives CDR1 MNHEY, CDR2 SVGEGT. CDR3 nucleotides: TGTGCCAGCAGTTACGGCCAAATGGCCACTGAAGCTTTCTTT. It encodes CASSYGQMATEAFF.

This clonotype showed up many times. V is TRBV20-1 and J is TRBJ1-1, with D possibly TRBD1 on 5 matching bases. The CDR3 length is 13 residues. Germline V CDR1 and CDR2: DFQATT, SNEGSKA (reference sequence). The V end lost 5 bases, the J end lost 4 bases, and 14 bases lay between the germline ends. CDR3 region: CSALHIGGTEAFF. The DNA of the CDR3 is TGCAGTGCTCTTCATATCGGGGGCACTGAAGCTTTCTTT.

This clonotype was recorded at least ten times. The rearrangement joins TRBV7-2 to TRBJ2-3, with D possibly TRBD2 on 5 matching bases. Germline V gene lookup returns CDR1 SGHTA and CDR2 FQGNSA. V was trimmed by 3 bases and J by 1 base, leaving 11 bases between them. This CDR3 spans 15 amino acids. As DNA, the CDR3 is TGTGCCAGCAGCTTCATTAGCGTGGGCACAGATACGCAGTATTTT. Translation: CASSFISVGTDTQYF.

This clonotype was seen only a few times. The rearrangement uses TRBV7-2 and TRBJ1-5; no reliable D call. Trimming cost V 5 bases and J 3 bases, with 11 bases left between them. Germline V gene data show CDR1 as SGHTA and CDR2 as FQGNSA. The CDR3 runs to 14 residues. CDR3 residues: CASSNWGSNQPQHF. DNA for the CDR3: TGTGCCAGCAGCAACTGGGGTTCCAATCAGCCCCAGCATTTT. Combining the CDR3 with reference TRBV7-2 and TRBJ1-5 gives the whole variable domain GAGVSQSPSNKVTEKGKDVELRCDPISGHTALYWYRQSLGQGLEFLIYFQGNSAPDKSGLPSDRFSAERTGGSVSTLTIQRTQQEDSAVYLCASSNWGSNQPQHFGDGTRLSIL.